The rows below give T cell receptor beta chains drawn from one sample of a study of blood T cell repertoires in COVID-19. Repertoires were generated with immunoSEQ multiplex PCR, while TCRdb's copy carries only in-frame clones and drops some. The profile shows about 200,000 clones, 70% to 85% of them singletons. Sequenced: PBMCs or T cells enriched from blood (not recorded which). The receptors derive from a man between 40 and 49 years old who had recovered from COVID-19. Each CDR3 is given with its conserved first and last residue. D genes are given only for firm matches. Size is stated for part of the rows, as once, few or many counts, or as a class when the clone is expanded.

abundance	j_gene	v_gene	len	d_gene	CDR3nt	CDR3aa
NA	TRBJ1-1	TRBV5-1	14	NA	TGCGCCAGCAGCTTGGCGCCGGGGAACACTGAAGCTTTCTTT	CASSLAPGNTEAFF
NA	TRBJ2-7	TRBV4-1	14	NA	TGCGCCAGCAGCCAAGTAGGGGGAACCTACGAGCAGTACTTC	CASSQVGGTYEQYF
NA	TRBJ2-2	TRBV7-2	15	NA	TGTGCCAGCAGCTTAAACCTCCAGGGCTTCGGGGAGCTGTTTTTT	CASSLNLQGFGELFF
NA	TRBJ2-2	TRBV19	15	TRBD1	TGTGCCAGTAGTTCACGCGACAGGGGAGCCGGGGAGCTGTTTTTT	CASSSRDRGAGELFF
NA	TRBJ1-2	TRBV2	14	TRBD1	TGTGCCAGCAGAGAACCGAACAGGGGATATGGCTACACCTTC	CASREPNRGYGYTF
few	TRBJ2-1	TRBV6-4	15	NA	TGTGCCAGCAGTGACTGGTCGGGGGAAGGTCGTGAGCAGTTCTTC	CASSDWSGEGREQFF
NA	TRBJ1-1	TRBV27	16	NA	TGTGCCAGCAGCCCGGCGGTAGCGCGGATGAACACTGAAGCTTTCTTT	CASSPAVARMNTEAFF
once	TRBJ1-5	TRBV4-1	14	TRBD1	TGCGCCAGCAGCCAGGGGACAGGCAATCAGCCCCAGCATTTT	CASSQGTGNQPQHF
once	TRBJ1-1	TRBV3-1/TRBV3-2	14	NA	TGTGCCAGCAGCCCCTTAAGTACAGGTTCTGAAGCTTTCTTT	CASSPLSTGSEAFF
NA	TRBJ2-1	TRBV5-1	13	NA	TGCGCCAGCAGCTTTACTAGCCTCAATGAGCAGTTCTTC	CASSFTSLNEQFF
once	TRBJ2-1	TRBV5-4	14	TRBD2	TGTGCCAGCAGCGCCGGACTAGCGGGGGGGAAGCAGTTCTTC	CASSAGLAGGKQFF
NA	TRBJ2-1	TRBV5-4	12	NA	TGTGCCAGCAGCCCGGGGGACAATGAGCAGTTCTTC	CASSPGDNEQFF
NA	TRBJ1-3	TRBV7-3	15	NA	TGTGCCAGCAGCTTAAACCCAGGGGTCGGAAACACCATATATTTT	CASSLNPGVGNTIYF
NA	TRBJ1-2	TRBV7-9	12	NA	TGTGCCAGCAGCTTAGCGCTAAGCGGCTACACCTTC	CASSLALSGYTF
NA	TRBJ1-4	TRBV15	13	NA	TGTGCCACCAGCAGTTTGGGGCGCGAAAAACTGTTTTTT	CATSSLGREKLFF
NA	TRBJ2-3	TRBV28	14	NA	TGTGCCAGCAGTGTAGGTCTAGCCGGAGATACGCAGTATTTT	CASSVGLAGDTQYF
NA	TRBJ2-5	TRBV2	13	NA	TGTGCCACCGTCCGGGGTCACCAAGAGACCCAGTACTTC	CATVRGHQETQYF
NA	TRBJ1-1	TRBV7-2	17	TRBD1	TGTGCCAGCAGCCCCCAAGGGGGACAGGGGGCCTACACTGAAGCTTTCTTT	CASSPQGGQGAYTEAFF
once	TRBJ2-3	TRBV28	14	TRBD1	TGTGCCAGCAGCCCAGGGGGATACACAGATACGCAGTATTTT	CASSPGGYTDTQYF
NA	TRBJ2-5	TRBV5-1	15	NA	TGCGCCAGCAGCTTGGGCAGGGGTGCCCAAGAGACCCAGTACTTC	CASSLGRGAQETQYF
once	TRBJ1-5	TRBV2	13	NA	TGTGCTACACTCGGCGGGGTTGGGCAGCCCCAGCATTTT	CATLGGVGQPQHF
NA	TRBJ2-7	TRBV4-2	15	TRBD1	TGTGCCAGCAGCCAAGAGCCGGGACAGCCCTACGAGCAGTACTTC	CASSQEPGQPYEQYF
NA	TRBJ2-1	TRBV6-5	15	TRBD2	TGTGCCAGCAGTTTTAGCGGGAGGTACTACAATGAGCAGTTCTTC	CASSFSGRYYNEQFF
NA	TRBJ1-3	TRBV7-9	14	NA	TGTGCCAGCAGCAGACAGAGCTCTGGAAACACCATATATTTT	CASSRQSSGNTIYF
NA	TRBJ1-2	TRBV7-2	15	NA	TGTGCCAGCAGCTTAGCGGGGAGCGGTAACTATGGCTACACCTTC	CASSLAGSGNYGYTF
few	TRBJ1-2	TRBV7-2	13	TRBD1	TGTGCCAGCACCACGGACAGGGGCGGTGGCTACACCTTC	CASTTDRGGGYTF
NA	TRBJ1-5	TRBV9	15	TRBD1	TGTGCCAGCAGCGTAGCTGCAGGGGGAGGACAGCCCCAGCATTTT	CASSVAAGGGQPQHF
NA	TRBJ2-1	TRBV7-8	15	NA	TGTGCCAGCAGTCCTACCGGGGGGCCCTACAATGAGCAGTTCTTC	CASSPTGGPYNEQFF
NA	TRBJ1-1	TRBV2	12	NA	TGTGCCAGCAGCACTAGCAACACTGAAGCTTTCTTT	CASSTSNTEAFF
NA	TRBJ1-1	TRBV12-3/TRBV12-4	13	NA	TGTGCCAGCGGCGGGACGAGGAACACTGAAGCTTTCTTT	CASGGTRNTEAFF
NA	TRBJ2-3	TRBV5-1	16	TRBD2	TGCGCCAGCAGTCAAATAGCGGGACCCCGGGGGGATACGCAGTATTTT	CASSQIAGPRGDTQYF
NA	TRBJ1-5	TRBV7-2	14	NA	TGTGCCAGCAGCTCCACAGGGAGCAATCAGCCCCAGCATTTT	CASSSTGSNQPQHF
once	TRBJ2-5	TRBV11-3	15	NA	TGTGCCAGCAGCCCCATCGGGGATTGGAAAGAGACCCAGTACTTC	CASSPIGDWKETQYF
NA	TRBJ1-2	TRBV9	14	TRBD1	TGTGCCAGCAGCGGGAGAGGGGGCGAGATTGGCTACACCTTC	CASSGRGGEIGYTF
NA	TRBJ2-1	TRBV6-2/TRBV6-3	16	TRBD1	TGTGCCAGCAGTTCCCGTCGACAGGGTTCCTACAATGAGCAGTTCTTC	CASSSRRQGSYNEQFF
few	TRBJ1-5	TRBV28	15	TRBD1	TGTGCCAGCAGCCTGCCGGGACAGGGAGTCCAGCCCCAGCATTTT	CASSLPGQGVQPQHF
NA	TRBJ2-7	TRBV7-3	16	TRBD2	TGTGCCAGCAGCCGTGGGACTAGCGGGATAGTAGGCGAGCAGTACTTC	CASSRGTSGIVGEQYF
NA	TRBJ2-3	TRBV7-9	15	TRBD1	TGTGCCAGCACAGAACCAGGGGGCAGTACGGATACGCAGTATTTT	CASTEPGGSTDTQYF
few	TRBJ2-5	TRBV29-1	12	NA	TGCAGCGTTGGTAAGGGGCGAGAGACCCAGTACTTC	CSVGKGRETQYF
NA	TRBJ1-5	TRBV19	16	NA	TGTGCCAGTAGTATGGCCGGCCCCGGGAGCAATCAGCCCCAGCATTTT	CASSMAGPGSNQPQHF